This T cell receptor (beta chain) was identified in a study of beta chain features in type 1 diabetes. Study details: Across every sample, about 110 million sorted cells were examined in total. Study-wide findings and caveats: For patients, the naive, central memory and Treg TCRB repertoires appeared more alike than for healthy donors. For Type 1 diabetes patients, all four CD4+ subsets carried TCRB CDR3s that were moderately but significantly shorter.

The table lists this clone with a count of one. What it recognizes is unknown. The CDR3 runs 13 residues. Germline V lookup: CDR1 SNHLY, CDR2 FYNNEI. V shed 6 bases, J shed 8 bases, and the junction held 7 bases outside the gene matches. TCRB transcripts that were expressed got sequenced, as all of the isolated RNA had been reverse transcribed. Assay used: immunoSEQ multiplex PCR; TCRdb lists only in-frame clones, some missing. Of roughly 300,000 clones detected, roughly a tenth appear once; the ten largest clones hold over 0.95%. This rearrangement joins TRBV2 to TRBJ2-4; TRBD1 aligns across 7 bases. The sequencing sample was made of central memory CD4+ T cells from blood. The receptor was isolated from a young man with type 1 diabetes. The CDR3 loop reads CASRQTGRDIQYF. In DNA form, the CDR3 reads TGTGCCAGCAGACAGACAGGGCGGGACATTCAGTACTTC.